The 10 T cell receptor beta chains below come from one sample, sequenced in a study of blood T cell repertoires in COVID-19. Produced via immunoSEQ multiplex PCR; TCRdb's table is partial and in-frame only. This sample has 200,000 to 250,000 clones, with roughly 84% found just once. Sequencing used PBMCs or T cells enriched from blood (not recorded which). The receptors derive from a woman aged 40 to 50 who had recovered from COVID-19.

The CDR3 reads CASSLGQGDYEQYF. The CDR3 DNA reads as TGCGCCAGCAGCCTCGGACAGGGGGACTACGAGCAGTACTTC. The gene calls are TRBV4-1 and TRBJ2-7; 10 positions agree with TRBD1. CDR3 size: 14 residues. After removal of 4 bases from V and 3 bases from J, the junction contained 3 bases not matched to a gene. Germline V gene lookup returns CDR1 MGHRA and CDR2 YSYEKL.

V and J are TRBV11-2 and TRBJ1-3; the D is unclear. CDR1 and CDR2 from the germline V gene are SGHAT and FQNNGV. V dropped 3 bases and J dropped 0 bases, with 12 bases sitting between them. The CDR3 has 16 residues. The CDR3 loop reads CASSFGYRGSGNTIYF. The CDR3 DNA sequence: TGTGCCAGCAGCTTTGGGTACCGGGGCTCTGGAAACACCATATATTTT.

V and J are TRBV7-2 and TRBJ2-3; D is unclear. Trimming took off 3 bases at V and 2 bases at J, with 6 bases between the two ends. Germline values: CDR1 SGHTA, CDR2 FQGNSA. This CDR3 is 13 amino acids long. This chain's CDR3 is CASSFGTTDTQYF. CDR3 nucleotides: TGTGCCAGCAGCTTCGGTACCACAGATACGCAGTATTTT.

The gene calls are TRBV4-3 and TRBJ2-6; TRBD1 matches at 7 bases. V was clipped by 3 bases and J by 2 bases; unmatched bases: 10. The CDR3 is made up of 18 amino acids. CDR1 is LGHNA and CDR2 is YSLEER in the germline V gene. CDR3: CASSQRQGLWTGANVLTF. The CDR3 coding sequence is TGCGCCAGCAGCCAGCGACAGGGATTGTGGACTGGGGCCAACGTCCTGACTTTC.

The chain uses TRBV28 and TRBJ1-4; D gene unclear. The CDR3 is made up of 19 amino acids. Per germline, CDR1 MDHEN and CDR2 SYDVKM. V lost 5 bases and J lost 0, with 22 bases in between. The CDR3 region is CASSPTPIRQLSTNEKLFF. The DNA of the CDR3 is TGTGCCAGCAGTCCGACTCCTATACGCCAACTCTCAACTAATGAAAAACTGTTTTTT. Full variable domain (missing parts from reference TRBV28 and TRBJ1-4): DVKVTQSSRYLVKRTGEKVFLECVQDMDHENMFWYRQDPGLGLRLIYFSYDVKMKEKGDIPEGYSVSREKKERFSLILESASTNQTSMYLCASSPTPIRQLSTNEKLFFGSGTQLSVL.

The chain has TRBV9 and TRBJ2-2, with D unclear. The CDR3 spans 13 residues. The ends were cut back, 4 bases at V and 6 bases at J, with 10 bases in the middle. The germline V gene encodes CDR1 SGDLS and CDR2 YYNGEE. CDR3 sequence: CASSPPRAGELFF. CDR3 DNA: TGTGCCAGCAGCCCCCCCCGTGCCGGGGAGCTGTTTTTT.

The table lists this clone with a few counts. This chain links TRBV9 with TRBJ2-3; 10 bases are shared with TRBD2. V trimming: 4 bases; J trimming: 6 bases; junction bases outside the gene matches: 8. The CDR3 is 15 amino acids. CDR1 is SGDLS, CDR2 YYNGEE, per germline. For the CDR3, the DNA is TGTGCCAGCAGCTTGAGCGGGAGGGAGGTGGATACGCAGTATTTT. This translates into CASSLSGREVDTQYF.

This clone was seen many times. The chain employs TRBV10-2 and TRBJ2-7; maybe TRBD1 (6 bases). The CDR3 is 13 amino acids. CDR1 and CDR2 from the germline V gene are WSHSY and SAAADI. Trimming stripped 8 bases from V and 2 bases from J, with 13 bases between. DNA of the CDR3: TGCGCCAGCGCCGGGCAGGGGACCTACGAGCAGTACGTC. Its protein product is CASAGQGTYEQYV.

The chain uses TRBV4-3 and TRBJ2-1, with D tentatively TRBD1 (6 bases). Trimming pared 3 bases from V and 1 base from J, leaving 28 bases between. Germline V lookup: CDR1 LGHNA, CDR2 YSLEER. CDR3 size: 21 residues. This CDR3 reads CASSQHLTSGLVRGSYNEQFF. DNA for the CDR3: TGCGCCAGCAGCCAGCACCTTACATCAGGTCTGGTCAGGGGATCCTACAATGAGCAGTTCTTC.

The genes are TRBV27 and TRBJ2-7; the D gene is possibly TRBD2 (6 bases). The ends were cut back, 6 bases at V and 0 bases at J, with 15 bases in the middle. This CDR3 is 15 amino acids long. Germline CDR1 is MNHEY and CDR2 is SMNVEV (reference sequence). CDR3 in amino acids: CASSAGTVSSYEQYF. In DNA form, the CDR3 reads TGTGCCAGCAGCGCCGGGACTGTTAGCTCCTACGAGCAGTACTTC.